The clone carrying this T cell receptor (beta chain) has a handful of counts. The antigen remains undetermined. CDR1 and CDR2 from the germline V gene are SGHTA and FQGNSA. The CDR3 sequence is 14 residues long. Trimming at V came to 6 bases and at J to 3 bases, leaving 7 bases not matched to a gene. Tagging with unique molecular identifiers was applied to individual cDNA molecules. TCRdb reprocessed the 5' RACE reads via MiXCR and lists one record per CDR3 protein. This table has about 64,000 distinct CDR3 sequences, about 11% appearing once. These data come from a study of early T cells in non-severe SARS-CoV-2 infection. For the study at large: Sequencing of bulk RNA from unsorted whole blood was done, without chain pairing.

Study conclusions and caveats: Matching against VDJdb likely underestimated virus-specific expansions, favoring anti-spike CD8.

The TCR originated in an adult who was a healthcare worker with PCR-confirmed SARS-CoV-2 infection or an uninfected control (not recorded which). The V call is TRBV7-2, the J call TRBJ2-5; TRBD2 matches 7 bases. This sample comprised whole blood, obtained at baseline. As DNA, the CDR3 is TGTGCCAGCAGTCGACCGGGACTAAAAGAGACCCAGTACTTC. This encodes CASSRPGLKETQYF.